This entry lists 10 T cell receptor beta chains sequenced from one sample in a study of cytomegalovirus exposure and HLA in healthy donors (TCRdb year 2017). Library method: the immunoSEQ multiplex PCR assay. TCRdb provides this immuneACCESS table in a form limited to in-frame rearrangements. Some clones are lacking; in checked studies, under half of them reflect an unresolved V gene, and why the rest are absent is not known. This sample has more than 250,000 clones in its table, and about 90% of those were observed once. Approximately 3.1% of the sample rests with the top ten. Sequenced sample: PBMCs. The receptors come from a woman aged 25 to 39 in good health and CMV-seronegative.

The chain has TRBV19 and TRBJ1-1; no clear D gene. In germline, CDR1 is LNHDA, CDR2 SQIVND (reference sequence). The CDR3 extends over 13 amino acids. Trimming left V 3 bases short and J 1 base short, with 6 bases between. CDR3 DNA sequence: TGTGCCAGTAGTATTAACAGGAACACTGAAGCTTTCTTT. As protein: CASSINRNTEAFF.

The gene calls are TRBV5-7 and TRBJ1-5; tentative D call: TRBD1 (5 bases). TRBV5-7 counts as an open reading frame of uncertain function. The ends were cut back, 4 bases at V and 0 bases at J, with 17 bases in the middle. The CDR3 consists of 17 residues. The DNA of the CDR3 is TGTGCCAGCAGCCTGGAGGGGCTAAGCAATAGCAATCAGCCCCAGCATTTT. It is translated as CASSLEGLSNSNQPQHF.

The J gene is TRBJ1-5, the V gene TRBV9; no clear D. CDR3 length equals 14 residues. V was pared by 0 bases and J by 5 bases, with 9 bases between. Germline CDR1 is SGDLS and CDR2 is YYNGEE. CDR3 residues: CASSVGLSDQPQHF. The CDR3 nucleotides are TGTGCCAGCAGCGTAGGCCTATCAGATCAGCCCCAGCATTTT.

The chain links TRBV5-1 to TRBJ2-5, with TRBD2 matching 14 bases. In germline, CDR1 is SGHRS, CDR2 YFSETQ. Unmatched junction bases numbered 7, after V lost 0 bases and J lost 6 bases. The CDR3 consists of 17 residues. DNA of the CDR3: TGCGCCAGCAGCTTGGGAGGACTAGCGGGAGGAGACAAGACCCAGTACTTC. Encoded protein: CASSLGGLAGGDKTQYF.

The chain combines TRBV4-1 with TRBJ1-2, with D perhaps matching TRBD1 (5 bases). Germline CDR1 and CDR2: MGHRA and YSYEKL. V lost 0 bases, J lost 4 bases, and 18 bases lay in between. The CDR3 is made up of 17 amino acids. The CDR3 is CASSQDFARGDTYGYTF. In nucleotides, the CDR3 is TGCGCCAGCAGCCAAGATTTCGCTAGGGGCGACACCTATGGCTACACCTTC.

V is TRBV7-9 and J is TRBJ2-7, with a possible D match to TRBD2 (6 bases). V dropped 4 bases and J dropped 0 bases, with 10 bases sitting between them. The germline V gene encodes CDR1 SEHNR and CDR2 FQNEAQ (reference sequence). The CDR3 covers 14 residues. The CDR3 DNA is TGTGCCAGCAGCTCTCAGCGGGTCTCCTACGAGCAGTACTTC. It translates to CASSSQRVSYEQYF.

A remark on this clone: At the DNA level, this CDR3 is encoded by other sequences in the same sample as well. The chain has TRBV7-9 and TRBJ2-7; D gene uncertain. Germline V gene data show CDR1 as SEHNR and CDR2 as FQNEAQ (reference sequence). This CDR3 comprises 11 residues. V gave up 1 base and J gave up 3 bases, with 1 base separating them. The CDR3 loop reads CASSLDYEQYF. CDR3 bases: TGTGCCAGCAGCTTAGACTACGAGCAGTACTTC.

This rearrangement joins TRBV7-2 to TRBJ2-7, with TRBD1 matching over 9 bases. Germline CDR1 reads SGHTA; CDR2 reads FQGNSA. V lost 1 base and J lost 2; bases outside the gene matches: 12. The CDR3 sequence is 18 residues long. The CDR3 nucleotides are TGTGCCAGCAGCTTAGTGTACAGGGGGCGATTGGGAACCTACGAGCAGTACTTC. This codes for CASSLVYRGRLGTYEQYF.

The chain carries TRBV10-3 and TRBJ2-7; 9 bases map to TRBD1. V dropped 5 bases and J dropped 4; count of bases not matched to a gene: 3. This CDR3 contains 13 residues. The germline gives CDR1 ENHRY, CDR2 SYGVKD. The DNA for the CDR3 is TGTGCCATCAGTCTACAGGGGGCGTACGAGCAGTACTTC. Translating it yields CAISLQGAYEQYF.

In this sample, this clone turned up once. The rearrangement links TRBV29-1 to TRBJ2-7, with 11 bases lining up with TRBD2. Trimming removed 7 bases from V and 9 bases from J; junction bases left unmatched: 11. Germline V CDR1 and CDR2: SQVTM, ANQGSEA. This CDR3 is 13 amino acids long. The CDR3 coding sequence is TGCAGCGCCCTTAGCGGGAGGGCCTCTGGGCAGTACTTC. This encodes CSALSGRASGQYF.